One and the same sample provided the 18 T cell receptor beta chains below, sequenced in a study of blood T cells in healthy people across ages. Next came a second PCR, run for roughly 7 to 12 cycles, which used a sample-barcoded 5' primer along with a J-beta primer mix. Using its own MiXCR run on the 5' RACE reads, TCRdb lists one record per CDR3 protein. The sample lists some 1.7 million distinct CDR3 sequences, 25% to 30% occurring once. Sequenced sample: blood. Receptors were obtained from a woman aged 25 to 39 in good health.

The DNA of the CDR3 is TGTGCCAGCAGGGGTGCGGGGCAGGGAGCCCCGGGGCAGTACTTC. This gives the protein CASRGAGQGAPGQYF. This chain connects TRBV27 to TRBJ2-4; a possible D gene is TRBD2 (6 bases). The CDR3 consists of 15 residues. Germline V gives CDR1 MNHEY, CDR2 SMNVEV (reference sequence). The V end was cut by 6 bases, the J end by 13 bases, with 25 bases between.

The chain carries TRBV10-3 and TRBJ1-1; D is unresolved. Trimming stripped 4 bases from V and 1 base from J, with 10 bases between. The CDR3 runs 14 residues. The germline V gene has CDR1 ENHRY and CDR2 SYGVKD. This CDR3 is CAISAQQSNTEAFF. CDR3 in DNA: TGTGCCATCAGTGCCCAACAGTCGAACACTGAAGCTTTCTTT.

In the case of this clonotype: A junction end diverges from the germline sequence, so it may reflect a read error. The chain links TRBV12-3 or TRBV12-4 to TRBJ2-7; possible D gene TRBD2, 6 bases. The CDR3 totals 14 residues. CDR3 sequence: CAGSFWRTNYEQYF. CDR3 sequence (DNA): TGTGCCGGCAGTTTCTGGCGGACTAACTACGAGCAGTACTTC.

About this clonotype: Since a much larger clone is just one base distant, this may be a read error. The chain uses TRBV20-1 and TRBJ2-7; a possible D gene is TRBD1 (5 bases). Germline CDR1 is DFQATT and CDR2 is SNEGSKA (reference sequence). Trimming pared 5 bases from V and 7 bases from J, leaving 18 bases between. CDR3 length: 13 residues. In DNA, the CDR3 is TGCAGTGCTGGATCAGGACGGACAAATGAGCAGTACTTC. As protein: CSAGSGRTNEQYF.

This clonotype has ten or more counts. This chain joins TRBV7-2 and TRBJ2-1; 7 nucleotides align to TRBD1. The V and J ends lost 5 bases and 8 bases, in that order; junction bases with no gene match: 18. In germline, CDR1 is SGHTA, CDR2 FQGNSA. The CDR3 has 17 amino acids. CDR3 in DNA: TGTGCCAGCAGCCTAGACAGACAGGGAAGGAACAGAGATGAGCAGTTCTTC. Protein: CASSLDRQGRNRDEQFF.

The chain is built from TRBV29-1 and TRBJ2-3; D may be TRBD2 (7 bases). V lost 3 bases and J lost 2, with 9 bases in between. Germline CDR1 and CDR2: SQVTM and ANQGSEA. This CDR3 comprises 13 residues. This CDR3 is CSVDRGATDTQYF. The CDR3 DNA sequence: TGCAGCGTTGATCGGGGGGCCACAGATACGCAGTATTTT.

This clonotype came up a few times. This chain links TRBV10-3 with TRBJ2-5; TRBD2 might be the D (11 bases). Germline CDR1 ENHRY, CDR2 SYGVKD. With 10 bases removed from V and 3 bases from J, the gap between germline ends came to 24 bases. CDR3 length equals 16 residues. Here the CDR3 DNA reads TGTGCCACCGGGACAGGGGATAGCGGGGGGGAAGAGACCCAGTACTTC. Protein product: CATGTGDSGGEETQYF.

The chain recombines TRBV7-2 with TRBJ1-1; D might be TRBD1 (6 bases). Germline values: CDR1 SGHTA, CDR2 FQGNSA. Between the trimmed V and J ends, which lost 6 bases and 6 bases, there was a span of 14 bases. The CDR3 runs to 13 residues. CDR3 sequence (DNA): TGTGCCAGCAGACCCGACAGGTTTTCTGAAGCTTTCTTT. This codes for CASRPDRFSEAFF.

This clonotype occurred a few times. The chain employs TRBV24-1 and TRBJ2-3; 9 nucleotides agree with TRBD1. Germline V gene data show CDR1 as KGHDR and CDR2 as SFDVKD. The CDR3 has 15 residues. Trimming at V came to 4 bases and at J to 3 bases, leaving 4 bases not matched to a gene. The CDR3 is CATSDRQGVTDTQYF. CDR3 coding DNA: TGTGCCACCAGTGACCGACAGGGGGTAACAGATACGCAGTATTTT.

In regard to this clonotype: It may be a read error: a sequence one base away is much more abundant. This chain uses TRBV12-3 or TRBV12-4 with TRBJ2-1; possibly TRBD2 for D (6 bases). The V end lost 2 bases, the J end lost 13 bases, and 15 bases lay between the germline ends. This CDR3 has 13 residues. CDR3 region: CASSLLATETQFF. The CDR3 DNA is TGTGCCAGCAGTTTACTAGCGACAGAGACCCAGTTCTTC.

This clonotype was detected only a few times. V and J are TRBV6-1 and TRBJ1-2; 11 bases fit TRBD1. After removal of 10 bases from V and 10 bases from J, the junction contained 14 bases not matched to a gene. There are 14 residues in the CDR3. Per germline, CDR1 MNHNS and CDR2 SASEGT. This CDR3 reads CAINTWGTGGAYTF. CDR3 nucleotide sequence: TGTGCCATCAACACCTGGGGGACAGGGGGTGCCTACACCTTC.

V usage is TRBV10-1 and J usage is TRBJ2-1; 8 bases are shared with TRBD2. Per germline, CDR1 WNHNN and CDR2 SYGVQD (reference sequence). V lost 5 bases and J lost 10; bases outside the gene matches: 7. The CDR3 consists of 13 residues. CDR3 protein: CASSPGRAGEQFF. CDR3 in DNA: TGCGCCAGCAGTCCCGGGAGGGCAGGGGAGCAGTTCTTC.

V and J are TRBV20-1 and TRBJ2-3, with 7 bases that match TRBD2. V was clipped by 5 bases and J by 2 bases; unmatched bases: 7. The germline CDR1 and CDR2 sequences are DFQATT and SNEGSKA (reference sequence). The CDR3 is 14 amino acids. The CDR3 sequence: CSAHTSEDTDTQYF. The CDR3 DNA sequence: TGCAGTGCTCACACTAGCGAGGACACAGATACGCAGTATTTT.

This clonotype was seen repeatedly, ten times or more. This rearrangement joins TRBV24-1 to TRBJ2-1; D gene unclear. V lost 3 bases, J lost 7 bases, and 12 bases lay in between. From germline, CDR1 is KGHDR and CDR2 SFDVKD. CDR3 length equals 14 residues. The CDR3 DNA follows: TGTGCCACCAGTGATACGGGCCCCGCGAATGAGCAGTTCTTC. Its protein product is CATSDTGPANEQFF.

This clonotype was counted at least ten times. This chain joins TRBV7-9 and TRBJ2-5; the match to TRBD2 covers 7 bases. The V segment lost 0 bases and the J segment 5 bases; nucleotides outside the gene matches: 6. CDR1 SEHNR and CDR2 FQNEAQ come from the germline V gene (reference sequence). The CDR3 sequence is 15 residues long. In DNA, the CDR3 is TGTGCCAGCAGCTTAGCGTCGGGGCGGGGGGAGACCCAGTACTTC. It encodes CASSLASGRGETQYF. The whole variable domain, filled in from reference TRBV7-9 and TRBJ2-5, reads DTGVSQNPRHKITKRGQNVTFRCDPISEHNRLYWYRQTLGQGPEFLTYFQNEAQLEKSRLLSDRFSAERPKGSFSTLEIQRTEQGDSAMYLCASSLASGRGETQYFGPGTRLLVL.

This clonotype was picked up a small number of times. The junction and the germline gene differ at one end; a read error may be behind it. V usage is TRBV20-1 and J usage is TRBJ2-1; 10 nucleotides line up with TRBD2. The CDR3 spans 14 residues. Germline values: CDR1 DFQATT, CDR2 SNEGSKA (reference sequence). Written as DNA, the CDR3 is TGCAGTGCTATCCCAGCGGGGGGGCTTAATGGGCAGTTCTTC. Translating gives CSAIPAGGLNGQFF.

The sample holds many counts of this clonotype. This chain links TRBV6-6 with TRBJ2-5; D unresolved. Trimming pared 6 bases from V and 5 bases from J, leaving 7 bases between. Per germline, CDR1 MNHNY and CDR2 SVGAGI (reference sequence). There are 11 residues in the CDR3. Written as DNA, the CDR3 is TGTGCCAGCAGCCAGTACGAGACCCAGTACTTC. This sequence encodes CASSQYETQYF.

The chain uses TRBV7-9 and TRBJ2-5, with 7 bases aligning to TRBD1. The J call may be wrong; the DNA end is better matched by TRBJ2-7. This CDR3 has 14 amino acids. Germline V lookup: CDR1 SEHNR, CDR2 FQNEAQ (reference sequence). CDR3: CAVSPGGGAYEQYF. In nucleotides, the CDR3 is TGTGCCGTCAGCCCAGGGGGTGGGGCCTACGAGCAGTACTTC.